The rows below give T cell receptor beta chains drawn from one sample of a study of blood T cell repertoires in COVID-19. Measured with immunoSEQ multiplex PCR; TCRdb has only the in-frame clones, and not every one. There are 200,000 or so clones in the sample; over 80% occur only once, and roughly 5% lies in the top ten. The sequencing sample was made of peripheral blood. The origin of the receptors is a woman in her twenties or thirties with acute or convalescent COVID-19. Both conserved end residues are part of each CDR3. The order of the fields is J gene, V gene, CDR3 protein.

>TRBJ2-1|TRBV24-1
CATSTTSGRGNEQFF
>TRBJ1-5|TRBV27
CASSDRMRQPQHF
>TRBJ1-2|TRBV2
CASSEWGQTGGQGGYTF
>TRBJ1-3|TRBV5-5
CASSLGQGGSGNTIYF
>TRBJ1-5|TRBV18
CASSPTRLDRGLPQHF
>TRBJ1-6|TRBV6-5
CASSGGSSYNSPLHF
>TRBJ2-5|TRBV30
CAWTAGETQYF
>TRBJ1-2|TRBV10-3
CAINHPGGTGVLNYGYTF
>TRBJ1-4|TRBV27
CASQPPDRPFNEKLFF
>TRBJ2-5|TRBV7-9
CASSPPTRGLQETQYF
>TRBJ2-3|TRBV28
CASSSRDSPTDTQYF
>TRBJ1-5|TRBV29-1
CSVGSSNQPQHF
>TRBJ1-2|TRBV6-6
CASSSTGGSYGYTF
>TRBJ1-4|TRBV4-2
CASSPQQGSNEKLFF
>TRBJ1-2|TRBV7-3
CASSLRGGYGYTF
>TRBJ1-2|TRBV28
CASSLRQGSGGYTF
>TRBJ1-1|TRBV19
CASSRPGSGNTEAFF
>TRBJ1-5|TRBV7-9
CASSPSTGVNQPQHF
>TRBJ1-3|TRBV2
CASSSGVPTGNTIYF
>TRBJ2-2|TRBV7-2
CASSLGLVTGELFF
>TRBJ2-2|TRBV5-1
CASKGQGVTGELFF
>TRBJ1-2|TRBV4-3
CASSQEALYGYTF
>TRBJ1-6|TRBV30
CAWTTNRASPLHF
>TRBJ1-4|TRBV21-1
CASSKAHGDIEKLFF
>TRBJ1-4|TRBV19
CASSMAGATNEKLFF
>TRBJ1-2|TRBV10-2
CASSGWGQTNYGYTF
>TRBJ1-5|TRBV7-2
CASTFLTGDQPQHF
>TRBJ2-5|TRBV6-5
CASSFLTGGETQYF
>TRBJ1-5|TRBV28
CASSLWGGLGGNQPQHF
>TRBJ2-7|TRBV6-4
CASSDPEPSYEQYF
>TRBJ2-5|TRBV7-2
CASSPMTGFGETQYF